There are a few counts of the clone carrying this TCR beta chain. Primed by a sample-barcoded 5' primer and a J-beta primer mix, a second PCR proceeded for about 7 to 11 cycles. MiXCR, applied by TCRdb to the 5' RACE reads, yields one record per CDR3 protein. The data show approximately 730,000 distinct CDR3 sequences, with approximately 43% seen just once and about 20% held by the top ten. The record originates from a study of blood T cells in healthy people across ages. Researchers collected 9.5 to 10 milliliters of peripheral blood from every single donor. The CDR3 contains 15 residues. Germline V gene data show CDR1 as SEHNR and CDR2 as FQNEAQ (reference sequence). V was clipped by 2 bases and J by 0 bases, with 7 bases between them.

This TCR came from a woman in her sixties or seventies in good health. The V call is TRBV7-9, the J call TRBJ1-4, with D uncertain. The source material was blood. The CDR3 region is CASSLPGATNEKLFF. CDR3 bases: TGTGCCAGCAGCTTACCCGGTGCAACTAATGAAAAACTGTTTTTT.